This is a list of T cell receptor beta chains from one sample in a study of blood T cell repertoires in COVID-19. Here immunoSEQ multiplex PCR was the method, and the copy in TCRdb shows in-frame clones only, minus some. Among roughly 18,000 clones, more than 80% were seen once, and the ten largest hold roughly 4%. Sequencing was performed on peripheral blood. These receptors all stem from a human donor in a cohort sampled during active COVID-19. The CDR3 runs from the conserved cysteine through the conserved F or W.

>15|TRBV3-1/TRBV3-2
CASSQGSGSGATQYF
>15|TRBV30
CAWSVQLISGNTIYF
>14|TRBV7-2
CAGRGGAIYNEQFF
>13|TRBV14
CASSQRLNTEAFF
>13|TRBV3-1/TRBV3-2
CASSQARESPLHF
>16|TRBV19
CASSPGQGIGNTEAFF
>12|TRBV3-1/TRBV3-2
CASSPGQGRAFF
>13|TRBV24-1
CATCGLAQETQYF
>14|TRBV27
CASRPREGSQPQHF
>12|TRBV11-2
CASSYGQGRAFF
>12|TRBV6-9
CASRGRNSPLHF
>16|TRBV5-1
CASSPQLSGLNTEAFF
>15|TRBV4-3
CASSQVAGGGNEQFF
>13|TRBV5-6
CASSLGLPTEAFF
>13|TRBV4-3
CASSQARGISIYF
>14|TRBV10-3
CAISESRLLYEQYF
>13|TRBV18
CASSQGEKQPQHF